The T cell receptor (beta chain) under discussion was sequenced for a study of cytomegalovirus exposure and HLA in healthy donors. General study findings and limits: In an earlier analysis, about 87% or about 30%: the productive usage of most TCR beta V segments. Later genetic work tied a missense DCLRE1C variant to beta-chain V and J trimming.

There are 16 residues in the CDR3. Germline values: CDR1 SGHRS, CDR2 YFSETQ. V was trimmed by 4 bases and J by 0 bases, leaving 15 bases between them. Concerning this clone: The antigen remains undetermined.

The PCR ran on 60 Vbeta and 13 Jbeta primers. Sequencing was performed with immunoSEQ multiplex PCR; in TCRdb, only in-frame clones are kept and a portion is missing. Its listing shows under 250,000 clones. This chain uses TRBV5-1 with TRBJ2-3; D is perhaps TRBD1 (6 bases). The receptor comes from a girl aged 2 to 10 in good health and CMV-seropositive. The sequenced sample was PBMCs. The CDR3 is CASSPPTGPSTDTQYF. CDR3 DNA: TGCGCCAGCAGCCCACCGACAGGACCTAGCACAGATACGCAGTATTTT.